This TCR beta chain derives from a study of T cells in Graves' hyperthyroidism and ophthalmopathy. Study-level background: Staff took peripheral blood when the initial diagnosis was made, before any treatment began. Findings and caveats of the study: Blood samples included most of the expanded thyroid clonotypes exceeding 0.001.

This CDR3 is 15 amino acids long. Trimming stripped 0 bases from V and 2 bases from J, with 8 bases between. CDR1 is SGHRS and CDR2 is YFSETQ in the germline V gene. RNA transcripts gave rise to amplified TCR beta CDR3 regions. The HTBI primer set served for first-round RT-PCR of the TCR CDR3. TCRdb redid the calling of the multiplex PCR reads with MiXCR, one entry per CDR3 protein. Found here are over 700,000 distinct CDR3 sequences, roughly a third of them singletons; the top ten hold about a third. About this clonotype: What it binds is not known.

The chain is built from TRBV5-1 and TRBJ2-2; no clear D. This TCR was sampled from a woman aged 40 to 50 with Graves' hyperthyroidism. Sequences were obtained from blood. In DNA, the CDR3 is TGCGCCAGCAGCTTGGCGGCGGATAACACCGGGGAGCTGTTTTTT. It yields the protein CASSLAADNTGELFF.